This is a list of T cell receptor beta chains from one sample in a study of blood T cell repertoires in COVID-19. Sequencing was performed with immunoSEQ multiplex PCR; in TCRdb, only in-frame clones are kept and a portion is missing. The table includes around 200,000 clones, around 89% detected once. The sequenced material came from PBMCs or T cells enriched from blood (not recorded which). The receptors were sampled from a man aged 25 to 40 who had recovered from COVID-19. CDR3s include the opening cysteine and the closing phenylalanine or tryptophan. The D gene is left open where the match is weak. Clone sizes are given selectively: once, few, many, or a class where the clone is expanded.

CASSLGGATYNEQFF	TGTGCCAGCAGCTTAGGCGGGGCTACCTACAATGAGCAGTTCTTC	TRBV11-3	.	.	TRBJ2-1
CSVAGGAGTEAFF	TGCAGCGTTGCTGGGGGCGCCGGCACTGAAGCTTTCTTT	TRBV29-1	.	.	TRBJ1-1
CASSPGTPTNEKLFF	TGCGCCAGCAGCCCGGGGACACCAACTAATGAAAAACTGTTTTTT	TRBV5-1	.	.	TRBJ1-4
CASSPRTDTSTDTQYF	TGTGCCAGCAGCCCGCGCACGGACACTAGCACAGATACGCAGTATTTT	TRBV14	.	.	TRBJ2-3
CASSLDPSGETQYF	TGCGCCAGCAGCTTGGATCCTAGCGGAGAGACCCAGTACTTC	TRBV5-1	TRBD2	.	TRBJ2-5
CASSQAGGETYEQYF	TGCGCCAGCAGCCAAGCGGGGGGGGAAACCTACGAGCAGTACTTC	TRBV4-3	TRBD2	.	TRBJ2-7
CASSDAISQTGGRSYEQYF	TGTGCCAGCAGCGACGCCATATCTCAAACAGGGGGGAGGTCCTACGAGCAGTACTTC	TRBV3-1/TRBV3-2	TRBD1	.	TRBJ2-7
CATSDSWERESYNEQFF	TGTGCCACCAGTGATAGCTGGGAGCGGGAGAGCTACAATGAGCAGTTCTTC	TRBV24-1	TRBD2	.	TRBJ2-1
CASSLWLAEPAQYF	TGTGCCAGCAGCTTGTGGCTAGCGGAGCCAGCGCAGTATTTT	TRBV5-5	TRBD2	.	TRBJ2-3
CSVEGAGGRPDTQYF	TGCAGCGTTGAAGGAGCGGGGGGGCGCCCAGATACGCAGTATTTT	TRBV29-1	TRBD2	.	TRBJ2-3
CASSQAQSYEQYF	TGCGCCAGCAGCCAAGCCCAGTCCTACGAGCAGTACTTC	TRBV4-1	.	.	TRBJ2-7
CAIRKSGQTNTEAFF	TGTGCCATCAGAAAGTCTGGACAGACGAACACTGAAGCTTTCTTT	TRBV10-3	.	.	TRBJ1-1
CASSPGGGGETQYF	TGTGCCAGCAGCCCCGGGGGAGGAGGAGAGACCCAGTACTTC	TRBV7-9	.	.	TRBJ2-5
CASSRHPLQGGETQYF	TGTGCCAGCAGCCGACACCCTCTTCAGGGAGGAGAGACCCAGTACTTC	TRBV5-4	.	once	TRBJ2-5
CASSLDGGGNQPQHF	TGTGCCAGCAGCTTAGACGGAGGTGGCAATCAGCCCCAGCATTTT	TRBV7-2	.	.	TRBJ1-5
CASSPGVKNTEAFF	TGTGCCAGCAGTCCCGGGGTCAAGAACACTGAAGCTTTCTTT	TRBV5-8	.	.	TRBJ1-1
CASSLGLAGPYNEQFF	TGTGCCAGCAGCTTAGGACTAGCGGGGCCCTACAATGAGCAGTTCTTC	TRBV7-9	TRBD2	once	TRBJ2-1
CASSLGDRDEQFF	TGTGCCAGCAGCTTGGGAGACAGGGATGAGCAGTTCTTC	TRBV7-2	TRBD1	.	TRBJ2-1
CASSLVGAGELFF	TGTGCCAGCAGCTTAGTAGGGGCCGGGGAGCTGTTTTTT	TRBV11-2	.	.	TRBJ2-2
CASSYRRGETHTQYF	TGTGCCAGCAGTTACCGGCGGGGGGAGACCCATACGCAGTATTTT	TRBV6-2/TRBV6-3	TRBD2	.	TRBJ2-3
CASSANGLAGIDYEQYF	TGTGCCAGCAGCGCTAACGGACTAGCGGGGATAGATTACGAGCAGTACTTC	TRBV2	TRBD2	.	TRBJ2-7
CAWTVGLDTEAFF	TGTGCCTGGACAGTGGGACTTGATACTGAAGCTTTCTTT	TRBV30	.	.	TRBJ1-1
CATSDNTGAGNTGELFF	TGTGCCACCAGTGATAATACAGGGGCGGGGAACACCGGGGAGCTGTTTTTT	TRBV24-1	TRBD1	once	TRBJ2-2
CASSARLAGEVRYEQYF	TGCGCCAGCAGCGCCCGACTAGCGGGAGAGGTTCGGTACGAGCAGTACTTC	TRBV5-1	TRBD2	once	TRBJ2-7
CASSFDRVDEAFF	TGCGCCAGCAGCTTCGACAGGGTAGATGAAGCTTTCTTT	TRBV5-1	TRBD1	.	TRBJ1-1
CASLYSVNSPLHF	TGTGCCAGCCTATACTCGGTCAATTCACCCCTCCACTTT	TRBV28	.	.	TRBJ1-6
CSVVPGGLAGADTQYF	TGCAGCGTTGTTCCCGGGGGACTAGCGGGAGCAGATACGCAGTATTTT	TRBV29-1	TRBD2	.	TRBJ2-3
CASSLGSGGRTGELFF	TGTGCCAGCAGCCTCGGCAGTGGGGGCAGGACCGGGGAGCTGTTTTTT	TRBV3-1/TRBV3-2	.	once	TRBJ2-2
CASSMGRVYNEQFF	TGTGCCAGTAGTATGGGTCGGGTCTACAATGAGCAGTTCTTC	TRBV19	.	.	TRBJ2-1
CATSDILGGGNQPQHF	TGTGCCACCAGCGATATCCTGGGGGGTGGCAATCAGCCCCAGCATTTT	TRBV15	.	once	TRBJ1-5
CASSSKQGPGNTIYF	TGCGCCAGCAGCTCGAAACAGGGACCTGGAAACACCATATATTTT	TRBV5-1	.	once	TRBJ1-3
CASSLIPRLTGGSSYEQYF	TGTGCCAGCAGCTTAATCCCCCGTTTAACGGGGGGTAGCTCCTACGAGCAGTACTTC	TRBV7-2	TRBD2	once	TRBJ2-7
CASSLDRGQGEAFF	TGCGCCAGCAGCTTGGACAGGGGCCAGGGTGAAGCTTTCTTT	TRBV5-1	TRBD1	.	TRBJ1-1
CASSVQGNTIYF	TGTGCCAGCAGCGTACAGGGAAACACCATATATTTT	TRBV11-2	.	.	TRBJ1-3
CASTGGVQPQHF	TGTGCCAGCACAGGGGGCGTTCAGCCCCAGCATTTT	TRBV19	TRBD1	.	TRBJ1-5
CASSNGRGNTEAFF	TGCGCCAGCAGTAATGGCAGGGGTAACACTGAAGCTTTCTTT	TRBV5-1	.	.	TRBJ1-1
CAWGQGVSTEAFF	TGTGCCTGGGGACAGGGGGTGAGCACTGAAGCTTTCTTT	TRBV30	TRBD1	once	TRBJ1-1
CASNGGWTGRNQPQHF	TGTGCCAGTAATGGTGGGTGGACAGGACGCAATCAGCCCCAGCATTTT	TRBV19	TRBD1	.	TRBJ1-5
CASSRAVVLRGYNEQFF	TGTGCCAGCAGCCGAGCCGTAGTCCTCCGGGGATACAATGAGCAGTTCTTC	TRBV7-8	.	once	TRBJ2-1
CASSYRQGPEAFF	TGTGCCAGCAGTTACAGGCAGGGGCCTGAAGCTTTCTTT	TRBV6-5	.	.	TRBJ1-1
CASSLWAGPDTEAFF	TGTGCCAGCAGCTTATGGGCGGGGCCGGACACTGAAGCTTTCTTT	TRBV7-6	.	.	TRBJ1-1
CATGTRETQYF	TGTGCCACCGGGACTAGGGAGACCCAGTACTTC	TRBV2	TRBD2	.	TRBJ2-5